This entry lists 7 T cell receptor beta chains sequenced from one sample in a study of regulatory T cells in long-lasting Graves disease. Time point denoted: persistent/refractory GD, antithyroid drugs over 5 years with positive TRAb. Extracted PBMC RNA gave rise to the TCR library. Building of the TCR beta libraries involved iRepertoire HTBI primers and Arm-PCR of CDR3 regions. TCRdb analysed the multiplex PCR reads with MiXCR anew, one entry per CDR3 protein. Among a few hundred thousand distinct CDR3 sequences listed, 20% to 25% were seen once. The sequences come from peripheral blood mononuclear cells (PBMCs), collected when the disease was refractory, from a patient treated with antithyroid drugs. Source of these receptors: a woman aged 40 to 50 with Graves disease.

The chain links TRBV6-2 or TRBV6-3 to TRBJ2-2; maybe TRBD1 (5 bases). The CDR3 runs to 13 residues. V dropped 5 bases and J dropped 4 bases, with 8 bases sitting between them. Germline V gives CDR1 MNHEY, CDR2 SVGEGT. DNA of the CDR3: TGTGCCAGCAGTGAAGGGGCCACCGGGGAGCTGTTTTTT. Encoded protein: CASSEGATGELFF.

This clonotype was recorded many times. The chain carries TRBV5-1 and TRBJ2-7; 9 bases align to TRBD1. V was clipped by 7 bases and J by 6 bases; unmatched bases: 8. CDR3 length: 13 residues. In germline, CDR1 is SGHRS, CDR2 YFSETQ. CDR3 in amino acids: CASCRDREGEQYF. Here the CDR3 DNA reads TGCGCCAGCTGCCGGGACAGGGAAGGCGAGCAGTACTTC.

The chain employs TRBV12-3 or TRBV12-4 and TRBJ2-3; maybe TRBD2 (6 bases). Trimming cost V 11 bases and J 7 bases, with 16 bases left between them. This CDR3 is 12 amino acids long. The CDR3 DNA is TGTGCCTCCGTCCGGGACTTTAATACGCAGTATTTT. Protein: CASVRDFNTQYF.

This chain links TRBV28 with TRBJ1-5; TRBD1 aligns across 9 bases. Germline-derived CDR1 and CDR2 are MDHEN and SYDVKM. The V gene end was trimmed by 2 bases and the J gene end by 8 bases; junction bases not matched to a gene: 1. The CDR3 has 13 residues. The CDR3 sequence is CASSLGQGKPQHF. DNA for the CDR3: TGTGCCAGCAGTTTAGGACAGGGGAAGCCCCAGCATTTT.

The genes are TRBV20-1 and TRBJ2-7, with 8 positions matching TRBD2. The CDR3 spans 15 residues. Germline V lookup: CDR1 DFQATT, CDR2 SNEGSKA (reference sequence). The V segment lost 0 bases and the J segment 1 base; nucleotides outside the gene matches: 5. This chain's CDR3 is CSARDGRGLSYEQYF. The CDR3 DNA is TGCAGTGCTAGAGACGGGAGGGGTCTATCCTACGAGCAGTACTTC.

There are many counts of this clonotype. This chain links TRBV28 with TRBJ2-5; possible D gene TRBD2, 6 bases. The germline CDR1 and CDR2 sequences are MDHEN and SYDVKM. V lost 2 bases to trimming and J lost 5 bases, with 12 bases between them. The CDR3 has 14 residues. The DNA of the CDR3 is TGTGCCAGCAGTTTAGTGGAGGGGAGGGAGACCCAGTACTTC. Translated, it gives CASSLVEGRETQYF.

This clonotype was seen a handful of times. The chain combines TRBV9 with TRBJ2-6; either TRBD1 or TRBD2 may fit D (5 bases each). The germline V gene has CDR1 SGDLS and CDR2 YYNGEE. There are 14 residues in the CDR3. With 6 bases removed from V and 7 bases from J, the gap between germline ends came to 14 bases. The CDR3 reads CASKSGHGANVLTF. The DNA for the CDR3 is TGTGCCAGCAAGTCGGGGCATGGCGCCAACGTCCTGACTTTC.